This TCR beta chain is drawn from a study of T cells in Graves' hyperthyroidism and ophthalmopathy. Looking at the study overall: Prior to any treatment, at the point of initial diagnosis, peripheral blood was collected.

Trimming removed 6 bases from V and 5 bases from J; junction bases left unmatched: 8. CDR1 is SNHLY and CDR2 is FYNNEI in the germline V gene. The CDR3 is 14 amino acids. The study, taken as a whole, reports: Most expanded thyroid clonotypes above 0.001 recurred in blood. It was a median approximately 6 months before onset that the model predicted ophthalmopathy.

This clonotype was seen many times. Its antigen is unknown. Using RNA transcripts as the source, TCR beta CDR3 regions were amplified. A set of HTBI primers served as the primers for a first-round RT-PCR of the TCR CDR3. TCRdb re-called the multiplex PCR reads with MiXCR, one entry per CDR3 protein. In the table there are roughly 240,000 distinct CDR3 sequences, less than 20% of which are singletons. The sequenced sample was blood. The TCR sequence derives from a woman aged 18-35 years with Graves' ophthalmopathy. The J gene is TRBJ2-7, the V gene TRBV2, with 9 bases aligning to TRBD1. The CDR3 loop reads CASRPGQGYDEQYF. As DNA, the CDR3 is TGTGCCAGCAGGCCGGGACAGGGATACGACGAGCAGTACTTC.